This note documents a single T cell receptor (beta chain) sequence. The antigen is unknown. This entry comes from a study of cytomegalovirus exposure and HLA in healthy donors. Study-wide points: Among the most significant clusters, several appeared linked to common viral pathogens in a later analysis. A later analysis, which compared TCR beta chains of equal frequency, found the HLA-associated ones more clonally expanded. While the bulk of TCR sequences proved rare, some public TCRs turned up in many donors.

Primers for the PCR totalled 60 Vbeta and 13 Jbeta. TCRdb's copy holds only in-frame clones and misses some; the assay was immunoSEQ multiplex PCR. Among about 120,000 clones listed, 79% were seen once. Per the germline V gene, CDR1 is MDHEN and CDR2 is SYDVKM. The V gene end was trimmed by 6 bases and the J gene end by 5 bases; junction bases not matched to a gene: 3. CDR3 length equals 13 residues. As for the donors, each was a healthy bone marrow donor. This rearrangement joins TRBV28 to TRBJ1-5; 8 bases align to TRBD1. The sequence was collected from a young man in good health and CMV-seropositive. Material for sequencing was PBMCs. CDR3 sequence: CASRQGADQPQHF. CDR3 coding DNA: TGTGCCAGCAGGCAGGGGGCTGATCAGCCCCAGCATTTT.